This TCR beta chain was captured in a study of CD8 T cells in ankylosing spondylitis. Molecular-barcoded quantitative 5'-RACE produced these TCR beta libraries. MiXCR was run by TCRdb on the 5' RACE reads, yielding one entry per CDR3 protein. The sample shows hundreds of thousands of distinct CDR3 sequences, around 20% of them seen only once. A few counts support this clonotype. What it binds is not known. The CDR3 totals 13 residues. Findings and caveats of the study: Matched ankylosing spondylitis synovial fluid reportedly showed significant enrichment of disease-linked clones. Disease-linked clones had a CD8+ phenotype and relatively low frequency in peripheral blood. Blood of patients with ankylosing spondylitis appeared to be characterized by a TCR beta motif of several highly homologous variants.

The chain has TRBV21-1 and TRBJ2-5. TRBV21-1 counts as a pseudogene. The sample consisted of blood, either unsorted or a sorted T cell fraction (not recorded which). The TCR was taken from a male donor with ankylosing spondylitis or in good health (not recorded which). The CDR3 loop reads CASSKGALETQYF. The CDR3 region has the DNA TGTGCCAGCAGCAAAGGCGCGTTAGAGACCCAGTACTTC.